The 32 T cell receptor beta chains given below trace back to one sample, sequenced in a study of radiation and T cells in renal cell carcinoma. Sample time point: blood 2 weeks post-SBRT. Described treatment: 15 Gy SBRT to primary tumor, nephrectomy 4 weeks later. Libraries were prepared by immunoSEQ multiplex PCR; TCRdb keeps only in-frame clonotypes and omits some of them. The sample lists fewer than 150,000 clones; 88% were seen once. The sample was blood, taken from a patient whose treatment included radiotherapy and nephrectomy. The source of these receptors is a woman aged 70-85 years with renal cell carcinoma.

The CDR3, as DNA: TGTGCCAGCAGCTCCTTCAGGAGTGGCATCTTAGCAACTAATGAAAAACTGTTTTTT. Protein product: CASSSFRSGILATNEKLFF. The chain carries TRBV11-3 and TRBJ1-4; no firm D call. The germline gives CDR1 SGHNT, CDR2 YENEEA. The CDR3 totals 19 residues. V gave up 4 bases and J gave up 0 bases, with 21 bases separating them.

The V call is TRBV7-2, the J call TRBJ2-3, with D perhaps TRBD1 or TRBD2 (6 bases each). The CDR3 length is 14 residues. Germline lookup yields CDR1 SGHTA and CDR2 FQGNSA. V lost 5 bases and J 3 bases, leaving 12 bases between the germline ends. The CDR3: CASSPGALTDTQYF. As DNA, the CDR3 is TGTGCCAGCAGCCCGGGGGCGCTGACAGATACGCAGTATTTT. The variable domain in full, completed from reference TRBV7-2 and TRBJ2-3, reads GAGVSQSPSNKVTEKGKDVELRCDPISGHTALYWYRQSLGQGLEFLIYFQGNSAPDKSGLPSDRFSAERTGGSVSTLTIQRTQQEDSAVYLCASSPGALTDTQYFGPGTRLTVL.

The chain links TRBV7-2 to TRBJ2-2; TRBD2 aligns across 11 bases. CDR1 is SGHTA, CDR2 FQGNSA, per germline. The length of the CDR3 is 18 residues. The V gene end was trimmed by 5 bases and the J gene end by 0 bases; junction bases not matched to a gene: 8. CDR3 DNA: TGTGCCAGCAGCCGAAGAAGACTAGCGGGGTCGAACACCGGGGAGCTGTTTTTT. Translated, it gives CASSRRRLAGSNTGELFF.

The chain couples TRBV5-6 to TRBJ2-1; D is unclear. The V gene's germline CDR1 is SGHDT and CDR2 YYEEEE. CDR3 size: 14 residues. V lost 2 bases, J lost 4 bases, and 10 bases lay in between. CDR3 sequence: CASSFEGFYNEQFF. CDR3 in DNA: TGTGCCAGCAGCTTTGAAGGGTTTTACAATGAGCAGTTCTTC.

This clone was seen only a few times. V is TRBV28 and J is TRBJ1-6; D is unclear. The germline gives CDR1 MDHEN, CDR2 SYDVKM. The CDR3 is 14 amino acids. Deletions cut 6 bases from V and 5 bases from J, with 11 bases between. The CDR3 here is CASRLPKDNSPLHF. As DNA, the CDR3 is TGTGCCAGCAGATTACCGAAGGATAATTCACCCCTCCACTTT. Drawing the rest from reference TRBV28 and TRBJ1-6, the complete variable domain is DVKVTQSSRYLVKRTGEKVFLECVQDMDHENMFWYRQDPGLGLRLIYFSYDVKMKEKGDIPEGYSVSREKKERFSLILESASTNQTSMYLCASRLPKDNSPLHFGNGTRLTVT.

This clone showed up just once. CDR3 nucleotide sequence: TGTGCCAGCAGCTACGGACTAGCGGGGACGTACAATGAGCAGTTCTTC. It encodes CASSYGLAGTYNEQFF. The chain is built from TRBV5-6 and TRBJ2-1; 12 positions agree with TRBD2. Germline V lookup: CDR1 SGHDT, CDR2 YYEEEE. V lost 3 bases and J lost 4; bases outside the gene matches: 5. The CDR3 is 16 residues long.

The chain links TRBV9 to TRBJ2-7; 9 nucleotides match TRBD1. Looked up from germline, CDR1 is SGDLS and CDR2 is YYNGEE. J gave up 4 bases and V 0 bases, and 8 bases lay outside the gene matches. The CDR3 loop spans 16 amino acids. The CDR3 loop is CASSVGLGQGTYEQYF. The CDR3 region has the DNA TGTGCCAGCAGCGTAGGATTGGGACAGGGTACTTACGAGCAGTACTTC.

The gene calls are TRBV7-2 and TRBJ2-7; 9 bases are a match to TRBD2. This CDR3 has 17 amino acids. CDR1 SGHTA and CDR2 FQGNSA come from the germline V gene. V dropped 5 bases and J dropped 5; count of bases not matched to a gene: 16. The CDR3, as DNA: TGTGCCAGCAGCCCCCGGGTGATAGCGGGGGCCCGCGACGAGCAGTACTTC. The encoded protein is CASSPRVIAGARDEQYF.

The chain couples TRBV6-5 to TRBJ2-1; D might be TRBD2 (5 bases). The CDR3 covers 13 residues. In germline, CDR1 is MNHEY, CDR2 SVGAGI. V gave up 0 bases and J gave up 6 bases, with 6 bases separating them. The CDR3 loop reads CASSYSEGNEQFF. CDR3 sequence (DNA): TGTGCCAGCAGTTACTCCGAGGGCAATGAGCAGTTCTTC.

The rearrangement uses TRBV10-3 and TRBJ2-1; 15 nucleotides line up with TRBD2. CDR1 is ENHRY and CDR2 is SYGVKD in the germline V gene. Unmatched junction bases numbered 1, after V lost 2 bases and J lost 5 bases. The CDR3 is made up of 16 amino acids. CDR3 DNA sequence: TGTGCCATCAGTGAGGGACTAGCGGGGGGGCACAATGAGCAGTTCTTC. It codes for CAISEGLAGGHNEQFF.

The chain employs TRBV11-3 and TRBJ2-1; 9 bases align to TRBD2. The CDR3 runs 15 residues. V was clipped by 1 base and J by 5 bases; unmatched bases: 3. CDR1 SGHNT and CDR2 YENEEA come from the germline V gene. The CDR3 DNA is TGTGCCAGCAGCTTAGCCCTAGCGGGGAACAATGAGCAGTTCTTC. It yields the protein CASSLALAGNNEQFF.

This sequence joins TRBV11-2 and TRBJ2-5; 8 nucleotides agree with TRBD2. Germline CDR1 and CDR2: SGHAT and FQNNGV. Unmatched junction bases numbered 11, after V lost 4 bases and J lost 4 bases. The length of the CDR3 is 16 residues. In DNA form, the CDR3 reads TGTGCCAGCAGCTCGGGGGGGACGGCGGGGCGAGAGACCCAGTACTTC. The encoded protein is CASSSGGTAGRETQYF.

This chain joins TRBV4-2 and TRBJ2-7, with D perhaps TRBD1 (5 bases). The V end lost 0 bases, the J end lost 1 base, and 13 bases lay between the germline ends. In germline, CDR1 is LGHNA, CDR2 YNFKEQ. This CDR3 has 16 residues. The CDR3 region has the DNA TGTGCCAGCAGCCAAGATTTAGACAGCAGGTCCTACGAGCAGTACTTC. It specifies CASSQDLDSRSYEQYF.

The chain is built from TRBV28 and TRBJ1-6, with D unclear. Trimming took 10 bases from V and 0 from J, leaving 7 bases between them. CDR3 length: 13 residues. Per germline, CDR1 MDHEN and CDR2 SYDVKM. CDR3 sequence: CATGSSYNSPLHF. CDR3 in DNA: TGTGCCACCGGGAGCTCCTATAATTCACCCCTCCACTTT.

This chain uses TRBV30 with TRBJ1-2, with 9 bases identical to TRBD1. This CDR3 spans 13 amino acids. The junction had 3 bases not matched to a gene; V was cut back by 2 bases and J by 5 bases. CDR1 and CDR2 from the germline V gene are GTSNPN and SVGIG (reference sequence). Here the CDR3 reads CAWSWDRVYGYTF. CDR3 DNA: TGTGCCTGGAGTTGGGACAGGGTATATGGCTACACCTTC. The variable domain in full, with the rest retrieved from reference TRBV30 and TRBJ1-2, is SQTIHQWPATLVQPVGSPLSLECTVEGTSNPNLYWYRQAAGRGLQLLFYSVGIGQISSEVPQNLSASRPQDRQFILSSKKLLLSDSGFYLCAWSWDRVYGYTFGSGTRLTVV.

The chain recombines TRBV10-3 with TRBJ1-5; TRBD1 might be the D (5 bases). The CDR3 extends over 15 amino acids. With 0 bases removed from V and 0 bases from J, the gap between germline ends came to 6 bases. Per germline, CDR1 ENHRY and CDR2 SYGVKD. The CDR3 DNA reads as TGTGCCATCAGTGAGTCGACAGATAGCAATCAGCCCCAGCATTTT. Translated, it gives CAISESTDSNQPQHF.

The rearrangement uses TRBV7-9 and TRBJ2-3; 10 bases agree with TRBD2. Germline V CDR1 and CDR2: SEHNR, FQNEAQ (reference sequence). The ends lost 4 bases at V and 6 bases at J; junction bases unmatched: 10. This CDR3 is built from 16 residues. The CDR3 is CASSSRVAGGADTQYF. CDR3 bases: TGTGCCAGCAGCTCCCGGGTAGCGGGGGGCGCGGATACGCAGTATTTT. The variable domain in full, with the rest retrieved from reference TRBV7-9 and TRBJ2-3, is DTGVSQNPRHKITKRGQNVTFRCDPISEHNRLYWYRQTLGQGPEFLTYFQNEAQLEKSRLLSDRFSAERPKGSFSTLEIQRTEQGDSAMYLCASSSRVAGGADTQYFGPGTRLTVL.

J is TRBJ2-5 and V is TRBV10-3; D is uncertain. The germline CDR1 and CDR2 sequences are ENHRY and SYGVKD. V lost 0 bases to trimming and J lost 4 bases, with 0 bases between them. The CDR3 is made up of 11 amino acids. CDR3 sequence: CAISESETQYF. The DNA for the CDR3 is TGTGCCATCAGTGAGTCAGAGACCCAGTACTTC.

In this sample, this clone turned up a few times. V is TRBV6-4 and J is TRBJ2-1; TRBD2 aligns across 13 bases. Looked up from germline, CDR1 is MRHNA and CDR2 is SNTAGT. There are 16 residues in the CDR3. With V trimmed by 6 bases and J by 2 bases, 4 bases remained unmatched. The CDR3 reads CASRGLAGDPYNEQFF. For the CDR3, the DNA is TGTGCCAGCAGAGGACTAGCGGGGGACCCCTACAATGAGCAGTTCTTC.

V gene TRBV7-9 combines with J gene TRBJ2-2; 8 nucleotides agree with TRBD1. J lost 1 base, V lost 1 base, and 2 bases had no gene match. The length of the CDR3 is 16 residues. Germline assignment: CDR1 SEHNR and CDR2 FQNEAQ (reference sequence). CDR3 sequence (DNA): TGTGCCAGCAGCTTAGGTGGGACAGGGAACACCGGGGAGCTGTTTTTT. Its protein is CASSLGGTGNTGELFF. The whole variable domain, remainder taken from reference TRBV7-9 and TRBJ2-2, is DTGVSQNPRHKITKRGQNVTFRCDPISEHNRLYWYRQTLGQGPEFLTYFQNEAQLEKSRLLSDRFSAERPKGSFSTLEIQRTEQGDSAMYLCASSLGGTGNTGELFFGEGSRLTVL.

J is TRBJ2-7 and V is TRBV5-4; TRBD1 agrees at 7 bases. V lost 4 bases to trimming and J lost 4 bases; unmatched junction nucleotides: 8. Germline CDR1 SGHNT, CDR2 YYREEE (reference sequence). CDR3 length equals 14 residues. The CDR3 protein is CASSTGQDLYEQYF. Written as DNA, the CDR3 is TGTGCCAGCAGCACCGGACAGGATTTATACGAGCAGTACTTC.

This clone has just one count. The chain combines TRBV28 with TRBJ1-1; D ambiguous. Trimming left V 8 bases short and J 4 bases short, with 17 bases between. Germline V CDR1 and CDR2: MDHEN, SYDVKM. The CDR3 has 14 amino acids. CDR3 protein: CASRPPTPGTEAFF. As DNA, the CDR3 is TGTGCCAGCCGACCCCCGACGCCTGGCACTGAAGCTTTCTTT.

The J gene is TRBJ1-4, the V gene TRBV7-9; possible D gene TRBD1, 6 bases. Germline V gene data show CDR1 as SEHNR and CDR2 as FQNEAQ (reference sequence). The CDR3 covers 16 residues. V dropped 0 bases and J dropped 8 bases, with 16 bases sitting between them. DNA of the CDR3: TGTGCCAGCAGCTTAGCGAGTACACAGGGAAGGGAAAAACTGTTTTTT. Protein product: CASSLASTQGREKLFF.

This clone was picked up a small number of times. The J gene is TRBJ2-6, the V gene TRBV6-5; unclear D gene. The CDR3 is 15 residues long. Germline V CDR1 and CDR2: MNHEY, SVGAGI. Trimming removed 2 bases from V and 0 bases from J, with 5 bases in between. Here the CDR3 reads CASSYSFSGANVLTF. DNA for the CDR3: TGTGCCAGCAGTTACAGCTTCTCTGGGGCCAACGTCCTGACTTTC.

The chain uses TRBV28 and TRBJ1-3; unclear D gene. CDR3 length equals 11 residues. Germline CDR1 MDHEN, CDR2 SYDVKM. Deletions cut 4 bases from V and 4 bases from J, with 2 bases between. The DNA for the CDR3 is TGTGCCAGCAGTTGGGGAAACACCATATATTTT. This encodes CASSWGNTIYF.

The V gene is TRBV2, the J gene TRBJ2-5, with TRBD1 identical over 7 bases. The end of the DNA aligns better with TRBJ2-7, so the J call may be wrong. Germline assignment: CDR1 SNHLY and CDR2 FYNNEI. The length of the CDR3 is 13 residues. This CDR3 reads CASRLDRVYEQYF. CDR3 DNA sequence: TGTGCCAGCAGACTCGACAGGGTCTACGAGCAGTACTTC.

The rearrangement uses TRBV19 and TRBJ2-7; D not resolved. The V and J ends lost 2 bases and 2 bases respectively, with 10 bases between them. This CDR3 is built from 14 residues. Germline loops: CDR1 LNHDA, CDR2 SQIVND (reference sequence). CDR3 region: CASSITFGPYEQYF. DNA of the CDR3: TGTGCCAGTAGTATAACCTTCGGCCCCTACGAGCAGTACTTC.

This chain uses TRBV6-4 with TRBJ1-5, with a tentative D call TRBD1 (6 bases). Trimming removed 6 bases at V and 3 bases at J, with 15 bases between. In germline, CDR1 is MRHNA, CDR2 SNTAGT. The CDR3 loop spans 15 amino acids. The CDR3, as DNA: TGTGCCAGCAGAGACATCGGACAGTTCAATCAGCCCCAGCATTTT. This sequence encodes CASRDIGQFNQPQHF.

This chain uses TRBV19 with TRBJ1-1; D gene ambiguous. V was clipped by 4 bases and J by 4 bases, with 16 bases between them. The length of the CDR3 is 15 residues. In germline, CDR1 is LNHDA, CDR2 SQIVND (reference sequence). DNA for the CDR3: TGTGCCAGTAGTACTGGCGGAGGAACGACCACTGAAGCTTTCTTT. It is translated as CASSTGGGTTTEAFF.

The rearrangement uses TRBV28 and TRBJ1-6; D is unclear. Germline V gene lookup returns CDR1 MDHEN and CDR2 SYDVKM. V was shortened by 5 bases and J by 8 bases, with 4 bases between the two germline ends. This CDR3 region has 11 residues. The CDR3 bases are TGTGCCAGCAGTCTCGATTCACCCCTCCACTTT. Translated: CASSLDSPLHF.

This clone has just one count. This rearrangement joins TRBV7-2 to TRBJ2-5, with 11 bases lining up with TRBD2. V lost 0 bases, J lost 8 bases, and 5 bases stayed unmatched. This CDR3 is 15 amino acids long. Germline CDR1 reads SGHTA; CDR2 reads FQGNSA. The CDR3, as DNA: TGTGCCAGCAGCTTAGCCACTAGCGGGGGATTAACCCAGTACTTC. Protein sequence: CASSLATSGGLTQYF.

In its sample, this clone was seen once. The CDR3 DNA reads as TGTGCCAGCAGCTCGTCCACAGGCTGGTCCTACGAGCAGTACTTC. Its translation: CASSSSTGWSYEQYF. V is TRBV6-1 and J is TRBJ2-7; a weak D match, TRBD1 (5 bases). This CDR3 has 15 amino acids. Looked up from germline, CDR1 is MNHNS and CDR2 is SASEGT. V was clipped by 6 bases and J by 1 base, with 16 bases between them.